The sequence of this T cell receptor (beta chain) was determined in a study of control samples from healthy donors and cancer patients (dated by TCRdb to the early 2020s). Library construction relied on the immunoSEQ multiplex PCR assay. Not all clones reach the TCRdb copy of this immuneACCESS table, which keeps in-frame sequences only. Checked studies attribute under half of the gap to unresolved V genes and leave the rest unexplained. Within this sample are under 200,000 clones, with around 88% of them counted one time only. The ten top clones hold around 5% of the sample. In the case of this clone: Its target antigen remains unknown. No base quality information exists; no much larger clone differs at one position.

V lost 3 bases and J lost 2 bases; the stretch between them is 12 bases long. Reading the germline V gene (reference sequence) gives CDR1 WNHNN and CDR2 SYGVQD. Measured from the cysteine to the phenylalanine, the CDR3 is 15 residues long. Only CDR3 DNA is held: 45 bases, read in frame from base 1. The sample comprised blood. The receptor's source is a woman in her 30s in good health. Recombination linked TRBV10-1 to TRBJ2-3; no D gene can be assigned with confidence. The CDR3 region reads CASSDWEDLTDTQYF. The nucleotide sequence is TGCGCCAGCAGTGACTGGGAAGACCTCACAGATACGCAGTATTTT.